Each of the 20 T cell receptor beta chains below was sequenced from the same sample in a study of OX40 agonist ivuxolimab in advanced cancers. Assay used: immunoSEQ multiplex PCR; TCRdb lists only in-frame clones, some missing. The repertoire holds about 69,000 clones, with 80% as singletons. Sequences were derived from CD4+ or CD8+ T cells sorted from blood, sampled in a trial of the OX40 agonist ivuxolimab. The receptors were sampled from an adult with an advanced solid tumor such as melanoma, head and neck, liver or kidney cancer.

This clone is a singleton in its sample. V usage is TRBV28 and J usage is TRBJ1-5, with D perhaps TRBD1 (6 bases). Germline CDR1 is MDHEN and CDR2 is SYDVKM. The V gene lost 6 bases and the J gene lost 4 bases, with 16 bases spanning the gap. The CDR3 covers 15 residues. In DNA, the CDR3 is TGTGCCAGCAGGACGGGCGGGACACTAAATCAGCCCCAGCATTTT. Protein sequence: CASRTGGTLNQPQHF.

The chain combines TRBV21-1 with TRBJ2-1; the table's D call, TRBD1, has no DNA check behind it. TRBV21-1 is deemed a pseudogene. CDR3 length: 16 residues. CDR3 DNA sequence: TGTGCCAGCAGCAAAGGGTCAGGGGGCTCCTACAATGAGCAGTTCTTC. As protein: CASSKGSGGSYNEQFF.

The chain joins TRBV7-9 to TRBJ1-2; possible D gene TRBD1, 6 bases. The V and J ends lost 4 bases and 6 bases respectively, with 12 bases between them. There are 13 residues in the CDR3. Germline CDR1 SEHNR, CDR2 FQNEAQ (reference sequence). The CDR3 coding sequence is TGTGCCAGCAGCTCACCGGGACACAATGGCTACACCTTC. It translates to CASSSPGHNGYTF.

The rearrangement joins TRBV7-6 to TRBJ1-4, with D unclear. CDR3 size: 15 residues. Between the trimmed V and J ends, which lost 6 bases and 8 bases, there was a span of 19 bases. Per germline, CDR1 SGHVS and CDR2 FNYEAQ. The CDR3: CASSRGRPGEEKLFF. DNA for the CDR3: TGTGCCAGCAGTCGCGGACGGCCCGGGGAAGAAAAACTGTTTTTT.

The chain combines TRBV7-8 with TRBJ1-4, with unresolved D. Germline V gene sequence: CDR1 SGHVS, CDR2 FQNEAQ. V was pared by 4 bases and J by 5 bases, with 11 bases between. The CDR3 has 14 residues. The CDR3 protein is CASSSPVQNEKLFF. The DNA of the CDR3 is TGTGCCAGCAGCTCCCCCGTGCAAAATGAAAAACTGTTTTTT. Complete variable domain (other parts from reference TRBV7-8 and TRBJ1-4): GAGVSQSPRYKVAKRGQDVALRCDPISGHVSLFWYQQALGQGPEFLTYFQNEAQLDKSGLPSDRFFAERPEGSVSTLKIQRTQQEDSAVYLCASSSPVQNEKLFFGSGTQLSVL.

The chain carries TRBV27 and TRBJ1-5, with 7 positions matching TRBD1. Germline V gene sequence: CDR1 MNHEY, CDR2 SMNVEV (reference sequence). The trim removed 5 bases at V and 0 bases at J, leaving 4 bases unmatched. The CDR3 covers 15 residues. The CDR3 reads CASSRGQYSNQPQHF. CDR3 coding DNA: TGTGCCAGCAGTCGGGGACAGTATAGCAATCAGCCCCAGCATTTT.

The CDR3 spells CASSSTGTSQAQPQHF. In DNA, the CDR3 is TGTGCCAGCAGTTCTACCGGGACATCCCAAGCTCAGCCCCAGCATTTT. The chain carries TRBV6-5 and TRBJ1-5; tentative D call: TRBD1 (6 bases). Germline CDR1 and CDR2: MNHEY and SVGAGI. The length of the CDR3 is 16 residues. With 4 bases removed from V and 6 bases from J, the gap between germline ends came to 19 bases.

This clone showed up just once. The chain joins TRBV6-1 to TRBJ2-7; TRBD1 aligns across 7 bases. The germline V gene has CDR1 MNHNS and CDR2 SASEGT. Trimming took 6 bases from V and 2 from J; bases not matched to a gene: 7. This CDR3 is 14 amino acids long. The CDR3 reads CASRDTGAPYEQYF. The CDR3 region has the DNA TGTGCCAGCAGAGATACAGGGGCCCCCTACGAGCAGTACTTC.

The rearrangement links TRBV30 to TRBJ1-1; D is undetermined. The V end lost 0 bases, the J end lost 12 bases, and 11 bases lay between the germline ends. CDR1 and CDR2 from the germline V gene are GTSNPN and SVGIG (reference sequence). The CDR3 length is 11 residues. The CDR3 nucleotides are TGTGCCTGGAGTGTATTGGACCGTACTTTCTTT. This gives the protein CAWSVLDRTFF.

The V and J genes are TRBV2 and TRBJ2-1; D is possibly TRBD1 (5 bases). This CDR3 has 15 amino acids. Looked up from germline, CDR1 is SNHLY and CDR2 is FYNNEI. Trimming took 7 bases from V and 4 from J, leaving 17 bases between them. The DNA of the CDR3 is TGTGCCAGCACCCTCGGCGAGACAGCTTACAATGAGCAGTTCTTC. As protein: CASTLGETAYNEQFF.

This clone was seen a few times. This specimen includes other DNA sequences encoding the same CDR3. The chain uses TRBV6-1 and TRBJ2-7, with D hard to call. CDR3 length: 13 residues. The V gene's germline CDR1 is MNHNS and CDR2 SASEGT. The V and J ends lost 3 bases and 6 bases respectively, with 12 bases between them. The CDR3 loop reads CASSDTRVSEQYF. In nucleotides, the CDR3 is TGTGCCAGCAGTGACACCCGGGTGAGCGAGCAGTACTTC.

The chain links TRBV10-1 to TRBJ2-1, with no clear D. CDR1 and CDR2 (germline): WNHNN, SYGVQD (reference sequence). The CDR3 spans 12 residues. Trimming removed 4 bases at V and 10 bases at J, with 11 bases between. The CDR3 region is CASSVTPGEQFF. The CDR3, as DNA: TGCGCCAGCAGTGTGACTCCTGGCGAGCAGTTCTTC.

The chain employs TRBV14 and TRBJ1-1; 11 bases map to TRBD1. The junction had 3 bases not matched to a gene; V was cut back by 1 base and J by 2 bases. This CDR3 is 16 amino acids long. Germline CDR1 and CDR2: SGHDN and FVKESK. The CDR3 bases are TGTGCCAGCAGCCAAGTCGGGACAGGGGGTAACACTGAAGCTTTCTTT. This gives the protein CASSQVGTGGNTEAFF. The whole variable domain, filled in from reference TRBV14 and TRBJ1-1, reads EAGVTQFPSHSVIEKGQTVTLRCDPISGHDNLYWYRRVMGKEIKFLLHFVKESKQDESGMPNNRFLAERTGGTYSTLKVQPAELEDSGVYFCASSQVGTGGNTEAFFGQGTRLTVV.

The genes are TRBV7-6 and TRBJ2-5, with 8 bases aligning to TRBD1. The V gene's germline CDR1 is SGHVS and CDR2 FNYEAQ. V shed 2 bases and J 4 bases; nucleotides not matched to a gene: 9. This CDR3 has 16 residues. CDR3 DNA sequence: TGTGCCAGCAGCTTAAAACCCGCAGGGGGCGCAGAGACCCAGTACTTC. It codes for CASSLKPAGGAETQYF. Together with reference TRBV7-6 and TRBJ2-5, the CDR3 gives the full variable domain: GAGVSQSPRYKVTKRGQDVALRCDPISGHVSLYWYRQALGQGPEFLTYFNYEAQQDKSGLPNDRFSAERPEGSISTLTIQRTEQRDSAMYRCASSLKPAGGAETQYFGPGTRLLVL.

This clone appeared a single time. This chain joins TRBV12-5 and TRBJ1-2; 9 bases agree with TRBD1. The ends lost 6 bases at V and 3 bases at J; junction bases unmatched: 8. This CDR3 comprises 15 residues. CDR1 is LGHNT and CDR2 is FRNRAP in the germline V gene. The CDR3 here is CASGGTGRMDYGYTF. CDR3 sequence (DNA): TGTGCTAGTGGGGGGACAGGGAGGATGGACTATGGCTACACCTTC.

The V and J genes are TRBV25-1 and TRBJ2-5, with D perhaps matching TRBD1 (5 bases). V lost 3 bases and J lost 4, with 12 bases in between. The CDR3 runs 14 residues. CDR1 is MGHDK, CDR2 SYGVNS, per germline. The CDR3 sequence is CASSEPQGGETQYF. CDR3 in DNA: TGTGCCAGCAGTGAGCCCCAGGGTGGAGAGACCCAGTACTTC.

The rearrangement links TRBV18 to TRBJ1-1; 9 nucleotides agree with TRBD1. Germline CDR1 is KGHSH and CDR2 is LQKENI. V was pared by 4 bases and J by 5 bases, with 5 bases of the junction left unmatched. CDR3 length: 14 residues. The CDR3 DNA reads TGTGCCAGCTCACGTACAGGGGGCTCTACTGAAGCTTTCTTT. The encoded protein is CASSRTGGSTEAFF.

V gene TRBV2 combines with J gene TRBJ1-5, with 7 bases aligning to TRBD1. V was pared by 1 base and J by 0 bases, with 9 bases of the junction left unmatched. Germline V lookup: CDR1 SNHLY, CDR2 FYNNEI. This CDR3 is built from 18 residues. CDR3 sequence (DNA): TGTGCCAGCAGTGAAGGTTCCGGCAGGGGGAATAGCAATCAGCCCCAGCATTTT. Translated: CASSEGSGRGNSNQPQHF.

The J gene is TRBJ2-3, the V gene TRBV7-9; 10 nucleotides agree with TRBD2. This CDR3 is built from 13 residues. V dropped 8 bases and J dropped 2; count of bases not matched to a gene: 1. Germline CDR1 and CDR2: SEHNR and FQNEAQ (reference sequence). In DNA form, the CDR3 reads TGTGCCAGCCTAGCGGGGGTCACAGATACGCAGTATTTT. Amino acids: CASLAGVTDTQYF.

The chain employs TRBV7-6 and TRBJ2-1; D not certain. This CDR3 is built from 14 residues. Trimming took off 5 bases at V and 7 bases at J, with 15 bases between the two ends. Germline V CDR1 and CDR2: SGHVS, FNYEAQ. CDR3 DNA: TGTGCCAGCAGCACCCAAGCGACCAGGAATGAGCAGTTCTTC. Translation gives CASSTQATRNEQFF.